These 23 T cell receptor beta chains came from one sample sequenced in a study of blood T cell repertoires in COVID-19. Sequencing was performed with immunoSEQ multiplex PCR; in TCRdb, only in-frame clones are kept and a portion is missing. The sample yields 120,000 to 150,000 clones, approximately 90% seen once. Sequenced: peripheral blood. The receptor set was obtained from a human donor in a cohort sampled during active COVID-19.

This sequence joins TRBV9 and TRBJ2-5; TRBD2 aligns across 12 bases. CDR1 SGDLS and CDR2 YYNGEE come from the germline V gene. This CDR3 contains 17 residues. V dropped 2 bases and J dropped 1; count of bases not matched to a gene: 6. CDR3 sequence (DNA): TGTGCCAGCAGCGTCGGACTAGCGGGGCAAATCCAAGAGACCCAGTACTTC. Translation gives CASSVGLAGQIQETQYF.

The CDR3 DNA follows: TGTGCCAGTAGTATTGGGATAGCGGGGCGGTCCTACGAGCAGTACTTC. Its translation: CASSIGIAGRSYEQYF. The chain joins TRBV19 to TRBJ2-7; 8 bases map to TRBD2. Germline V gene sequence: CDR1 LNHDA, CDR2 SQIVND (reference sequence). J lost 1 base, V lost 3 bases, and 8 bases had no gene match. The CDR3 loop spans 16 amino acids.

The J gene is TRBJ1-5, the V gene TRBV12-3 or TRBV12-4; TRBD1 is a possible D gene (5 bases). The germline V and J ends were trimmed by 6 bases and 6 bases, with 12 bases remaining between them. This CDR3 spans 13 amino acids. The CDR3 DNA reads TGTGCCAGCAGGCAGGGATCCGGTCAGCCCCAGCATTTT. It is translated as CASRQGSGQPQHF.

On this clone: This may be a read error, as it is one base from a much larger clone. Other DNA sequences in this specimen translate into the identical CDR3. This chain joins TRBV6-5 and TRBJ2-7; D call uncertain. This CDR3 spans 15 amino acids. Germline V gene data show CDR1 as MNHEY and CDR2 as SVGAGI. Trimming removed 9 bases from V and 0 bases from J, with 18 bases in between. CDR3 bases: TGTGCCAGTAGGAGAAGCGACGACGGCTCCTACGAGCAGTACTTC. Translation gives CASRRSDDGSYEQYF.

The V gene is TRBV11-3, the J gene TRBJ2-5; TRBD2 matches 7 bases. J was trimmed by 2 bases and V by 8 bases; bases with no gene match: 8. Germline lookup yields CDR1 SGHNT and CDR2 YENEEA. The CDR3 length is 14 residues. CDR3 sequence (DNA): TGTGCCAGCGCCATGGGGGGGAGTCAAGAGACCCAGTACTTC. As protein: CASAMGGSQETQYF.

This chain links TRBV7-9 with TRBJ2-7; D is undetermined. Looked up from germline, CDR1 is SEHNR and CDR2 is FQNEAQ (reference sequence). CDR3 length: 13 residues. V was trimmed by 7 bases and J by 3 bases, leaving 13 bases between them. The CDR3 protein is CASTLDLGYEQYF. CDR3 nucleotide sequence: TGTGCCAGCACCCTTGACTTAGGCTACGAGCAGTACTTC.

The chain employs TRBV7-3 and TRBJ2-1, with D possibly matching TRBD2 (6 bases). Germline V gene sequence: CDR1 SGHTA, CDR2 FQGTGA. The ends were cut back, 5 bases at V and 0 bases at J, with 26 bases in the middle. The CDR3 is 20 residues long. CDR3 DNA sequence: TGTGCCAGCAGCCCCTCGGGGGTAAGCGCGGGGCAGAGCTCCTACAATGAGCAGTTCTTC. This encodes CASSPSGVSAGQSSYNEQFF.

This chain links TRBV7-3 with TRBJ2-1, with 9 bases lining up with TRBD1. The CDR3 length is 15 residues. Unmatched junction bases numbered 5, after V lost 4 bases and J lost 4 bases. The germline V gene has CDR1 SGHTA and CDR2 FQGTGA. The CDR3 DNA reads TGTGCCAGCAGCTCGGGGACAGGGCTATACAATGAGCAGTTCTTC. Amino acids: CASSSGTGLYNEQFF.

This rearrangement joins TRBV15 to TRBJ2-1; D may be TRBD1 (5 bases). Trimming pared 3 bases from V and 3 bases from J, leaving 6 bases between. The germline CDR1 and CDR2 sequences are LNHNV and YYDKDF (reference sequence). This CDR3 has 13 amino acids. CDR3 sequence reads: CATSSTGYNEQFF. For the CDR3, the DNA is TGTGCCACCAGCAGTACAGGCTACAATGAGCAGTTCTTC.

Comment on this clone: Other DNA sequences in this sample translate to the same CDR3. The chain uses TRBV3-1 (or the pseudogene TRBV3-2) and TRBJ1-1; D uncertain. The ends were cut back, 0 bases at V and 2 bases at J, with 7 bases in the middle. The CDR3 runs 14 residues. The germline V gene encodes CDR1 LGHDT and CDR2 YNNKEL (reference sequence). The DNA of the CDR3 is TGTGCCAGCAGCCAAGATCCAGGAAACACTGAAGCTTTCTTT. It translates to CASSQDPGNTEAFF.

This clone was counted a single time. The chain recombines TRBV6-5 with TRBJ2-2, with D possibly matching TRBD1 (5 bases). Trimming stripped 4 bases from V and 6 bases from J, with 18 bases between. The CDR3 consists of 16 residues. Germline V gives CDR1 MNHEY, CDR2 SVGAGI. The CDR3 sequence is CASSLLSPGSPGELFF. The CDR3 DNA sequence: TGTGCCAGCAGTTTACTTTCTCCAGGGTCCCCCGGGGAGCTGTTTTTT.

The chain employs TRBV5-1 and TRBJ1-1, with a tentative D call TRBD1 (5 bases). V lost 0 bases and J lost 1, with 13 bases in between. Germline V gives CDR1 SGHRS, CDR2 YFSETQ. The CDR3 totals 16 residues. In nucleotides, the CDR3 is TGCGCCAGCAGCTTGGTGGGGTCCGGGGGGAACACTGAAGCTTTCTTT. It is translated as CASSLVGSGGNTEAFF.

The chain couples TRBV7-9 to TRBJ1-4; TRBD1 aligns across 7 bases. Germline V lookup: CDR1 SEHNR, CDR2 FQNEAQ (reference sequence). The V and J ends lost 5 bases and 7 bases, in that order; junction bases with no gene match: 7. The CDR3 is made up of 14 amino acids. In DNA form, the CDR3 reads TGTGCCAGCAGCCCGACAGGGCGGGCTGAAAAACTGTTTTTT. This translates into CASSPTGRAEKLFF.

The chain is built from TRBV5-8 and TRBJ1-4; tentatively, D is TRBD1 (5 bases). Trimming pared 0 bases from V and 14 bases from J, leaving 14 bases between. Germline V gene data show CDR1 as SGHTS and CDR2 as YDEGEE. The CDR3 is 13 residues long. As DNA, the CDR3 is TGTGCCAGCAGCTTGGTGGGCGGGGGAGAGCTGTTTTTT. It codes for CASSLVGGGELFF.

The chain is built from TRBV7-3 and TRBJ1-1; possible D gene TRBD1, 5 bases. Trimming removed 5 bases at V and 1 base at J, with 14 bases between. The CDR3 length is 15 residues. Germline-derived CDR1 and CDR2 are SGHTA and FQGTGA. The CDR3 protein is CASSLSAGGNTEAFF. The CDR3 nucleotides read TGTGCCAGCAGCCTATCGGCGGGGGGGAACACTGAAGCTTTCTTT.

The chain employs TRBV27 and TRBJ1-2, with D possibly matching TRBD1 (6 bases). The CDR3 is 14 amino acids. Germline CDR1 is MNHEY and CDR2 is SMNVEV (reference sequence). Trimming took off 2 bases at V and 5 bases at J, with 12 bases between the two ends. Here the CDR3 DNA reads TGTGCCAGCAGTTTACGTCACAGGGCTTATGGCTACACCTTC. This translates into CASSLRHRAYGYTF.

J is TRBJ2-7 and V is TRBV7-9; TRBD2 agrees at 9 bases. This CDR3 comprises 15 residues. CDR1 is SEHNR, CDR2 FQNEAQ, per germline (reference sequence). Trimming removed 2 bases from V and 4 bases from J; junction bases left unmatched: 6. The CDR3 reads CASSLTRGGAYEQYF. CDR3 nucleotides: TGTGCCAGCAGCTTAACTCGCGGGGGGGCTTACGAGCAGTACTTC.

The chain carries TRBV19 and TRBJ1-1; D is ambiguous. The CDR3 is 13 residues long. Trimming shortened V by 3 bases and J by 1 base, and 6 bases separated the two germline ends. The V gene's germline CDR1 is LNHDA and CDR2 SQIVND (reference sequence). CDR3: CASSIRRNTEAFF. The CDR3 coding sequence is TGTGCCAGTAGTATTAGGAGGAACACTGAAGCTTTCTTT. Full variable domain (outside the CDR3, taken from reference TRBV19 and TRBJ1-1): DGGITQSPKYLFRKEGQNVTLSCEQNLNHDAMYWYRQDPGQGLRLIYYSQIVNDFQKGDIAEGYSVSREKKESFPLTVTSAQKNPTAFYLCASSIRRNTEAFFGQGTRLTVV.

The CDR3 protein is CASSLQGGGYTF. CDR3 bases: TGTGCCAGCAGCTTACAGGGAGGGGGCTACACCTTC. This sequence joins TRBV5-4 and TRBJ1-2, with a weak D call TRBD1 (6 bases). The germline V and J ends were trimmed by 2 bases and 8 bases, with 10 bases remaining between them. The V gene's germline CDR1 is SGHNT and CDR2 YYREEE (reference sequence). The CDR3 is 12 amino acids.

V and J are TRBV7-2 and TRBJ1-4, with D perhaps matching TRBD1 (5 bases). CDR1 is SGHTA, CDR2 FQGNSA, per germline. The CDR3 consists of 14 residues. Trimming took off 5 bases at V and 8 bases at J, with 15 bases between the two ends. The CDR3 protein is CASSLDWGEEKLFF. The CDR3, as DNA: TGTGCCAGCAGCCTAGACTGGGGCGAGGAAAAACTGTTTTTT. Based on the CDR3 plus reference TRBV7-2 and TRBJ1-4, the full variable domain is GAGVSQSPSNKVTEKGKDVELRCDPISGHTALYWYRQSLGQGLEFLIYFQGNSAPDKSGLPSDRFSAERTGGSVSTLTIQRTQQEDSAVYLCASSLDWGEEKLFFGSGTQLSVL.

V is TRBV2 and J is TRBJ1-4, with D unresolved. This CDR3 is built from 14 residues. V lost 2 bases to trimming and J lost 5 bases, with 9 bases between them. Germline CDR1 SNHLY, CDR2 FYNNEI. This CDR3 is CASSETSTNEKLFF. The CDR3 DNA reads TGTGCCAGCAGTGAAACATCCACGAATGAAAAACTGTTTTTT. Full variable domain (outside the CDR3, taken from reference TRBV2 and TRBJ1-4): EPEVTQTPSHQVTQMGQEVILRCVPISNHLYFYWYRQILGQKVEFLVSFYNNEISEKSEIFDDQFSVERPDGSNFTLKIRSTKLEDSAMYFCASSETSTNEKLFFGSGTQLSVL.

V and J are TRBV20-1 and TRBJ2-6, with 7 bases identical to TRBD1. The germline CDR1 and CDR2 sequences are DFQATT and SNEGSKA (reference sequence). J gave up 1 base and V 3 bases, and 6 bases lay outside the gene matches. This CDR3 has 16 residues. CDR3 region: CSASYRGKSGANVLTF. In DNA, the CDR3 is TGCAGTGCTAGTTACAGGGGAAAATCTGGGGCCAACGTCCTGACTTTC.

The rearrangement uses TRBV9 and TRBJ2-1; 7 bases align to TRBD2. Germline V gene data show CDR1 as SGDLS and CDR2 as YYNGEE. The V gene end was trimmed by 1 base and the J gene end by 3 bases; junction bases not matched to a gene: 7. This CDR3 is 16 amino acids long. The CDR3 sequence: CASSVTSGDLYNEQFF. In DNA, the CDR3 is TGTGCCAGCAGCGTAACCAGCGGGGACCTCTACAATGAGCAGTTCTTC.